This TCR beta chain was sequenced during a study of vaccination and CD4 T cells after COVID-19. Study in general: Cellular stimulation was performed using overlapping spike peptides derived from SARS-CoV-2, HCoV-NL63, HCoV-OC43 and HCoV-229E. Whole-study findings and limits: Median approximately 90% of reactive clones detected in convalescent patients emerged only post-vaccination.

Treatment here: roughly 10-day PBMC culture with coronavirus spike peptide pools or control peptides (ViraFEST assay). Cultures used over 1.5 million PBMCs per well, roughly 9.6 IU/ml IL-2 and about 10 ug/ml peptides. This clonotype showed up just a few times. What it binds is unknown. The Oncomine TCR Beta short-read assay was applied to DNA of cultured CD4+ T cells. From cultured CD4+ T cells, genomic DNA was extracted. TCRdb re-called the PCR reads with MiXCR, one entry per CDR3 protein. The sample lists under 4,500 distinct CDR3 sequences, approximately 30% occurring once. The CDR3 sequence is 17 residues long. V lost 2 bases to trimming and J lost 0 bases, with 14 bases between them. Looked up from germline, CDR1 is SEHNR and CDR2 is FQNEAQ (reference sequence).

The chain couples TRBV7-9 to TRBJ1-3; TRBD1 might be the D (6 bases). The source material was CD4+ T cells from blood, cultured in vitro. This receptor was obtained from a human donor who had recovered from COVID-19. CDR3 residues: CASSLRRGGFSGNTIYF. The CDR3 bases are TGTGCCAGCAGCTTAAGGAGAGGGGGGTTCTCTGGAAACACCATATATTTT. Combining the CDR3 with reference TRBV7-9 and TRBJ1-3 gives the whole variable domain DTGVSQNPRHKITKRGQNVTFRCDPISEHNRLYWYRQTLGQGPEFLTYFQNEAQLEKSRLLSDRFSAERPKGSFSTLEIQRTEQGDSAMYLCASSLRRGGFSGNTIYFGEGSWLTVV.